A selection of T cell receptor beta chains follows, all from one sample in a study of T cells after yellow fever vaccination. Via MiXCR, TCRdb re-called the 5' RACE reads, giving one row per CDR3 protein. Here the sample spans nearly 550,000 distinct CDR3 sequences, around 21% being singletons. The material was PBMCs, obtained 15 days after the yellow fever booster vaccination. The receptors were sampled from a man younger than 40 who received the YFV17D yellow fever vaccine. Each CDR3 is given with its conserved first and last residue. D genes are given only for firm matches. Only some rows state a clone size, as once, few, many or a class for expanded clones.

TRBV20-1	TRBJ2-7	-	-	TGCAGTGCAAATCTCGGGAGCAACGAGCAGTACTTC	CSANLGSNEQYF
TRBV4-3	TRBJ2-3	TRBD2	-	TGCGCCAGCAGCCAAGAACTAGCGGTGACAGATACGCAGTATTTT	CASSQELAVTDTQYF
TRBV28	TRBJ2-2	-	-	TGTGCCAGCAGCCCTCCGCAGGCCTCGAACACCGGGGAGCTGTTTTTT	CASSPPQASNTGELFF
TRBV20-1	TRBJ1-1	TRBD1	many	TGCAGTGCCCCGGGACAGCCGAACACTGAAGCTTTCTTT	CSAPGQPNTEAFF
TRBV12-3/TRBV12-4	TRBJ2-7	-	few	TGTGCCAGCAGTTTAACGACGGTCTACGAGCAGTACTTC	CASSLTTVYEQYF
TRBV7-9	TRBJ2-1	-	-	TGTGCCAGCAGCCCGAGAGAGCAGTTCTTC	CASSPREQFF
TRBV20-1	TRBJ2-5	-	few	TGCAGTGCTGTACCCTTAGGAGAAGAGACCCAGTACTTC	CSAVPLGEETQYF
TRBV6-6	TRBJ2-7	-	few	TGTGCCAGCAGTGGGAACTACGAGCAGTACTTC	CASSGNYEQYF
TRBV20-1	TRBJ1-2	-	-	TGCAGTGCTCCCCCAGAGGGCTACACCTTC	CSAPPEGYTF
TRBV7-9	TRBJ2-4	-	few	TGTGCCAGCAGCTTACGGGGCTCAAGCATTCAGTACTTC	CASSLRGSSIQYF
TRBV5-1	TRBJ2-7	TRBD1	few	TGCGCCAGCAGCGGGACAGGGGACCACGAGCAGTACTTC	CASSGTGDHEQYF
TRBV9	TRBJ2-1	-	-	TGTGCCAGCAGCGTAGGCTTGGGTTACAATGAGCAGTTCTTC	CASSVGLGYNEQFF
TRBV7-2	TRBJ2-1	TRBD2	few	TGTGCCAGCAGCTTAGAAGCGGGAGGGCCGTTCTTC	CASSLEAGGPFF
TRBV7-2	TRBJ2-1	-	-	TGTGCCAGCAGCTTAGCCGCCGGTGGGGGAACTAGGGTACGAGAACAGTTCTTC	CASSLAAGGGTRVREQFF
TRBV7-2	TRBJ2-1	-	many	TGTGCCAGCAGCCAAGCCGCGGCCGGCTCTACGCAGTTCTTC	CASSQAAAGSTQFF
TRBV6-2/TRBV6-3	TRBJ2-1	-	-	TGTGCCAGCAGTACGAGACAGAACTACAATGAGCAGTTCTTC	CASSTRQNYNEQFF
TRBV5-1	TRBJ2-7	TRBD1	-	TGCGCCAGCAGGTACATTACCGGGACAGTCTCCTACGAGCAGTACTTC	CASRYITGTVSYEQYF
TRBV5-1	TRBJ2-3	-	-	TGCGCCAGCAGCTTGTATGGGCTGGGATCCACAGATACGCAGTATTTT	CASSLYGLGSTDTQYF
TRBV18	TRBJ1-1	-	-	TGTGCCAGCTCACTCCAAGGGCCCCCTCAAAAGACTGAAGCTTTCTTT	CASSLQGPPQKTEAFF
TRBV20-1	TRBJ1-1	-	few	TGCAGTGCTAGTGGGCGTACTGAAGCTTTCTTT	CSASGRTEAFF
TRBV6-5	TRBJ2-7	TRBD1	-	TGTGCCAGCAGTTTAGGGACAGGGCGGTCCTACGAGCAGTACTTC	CASSLGTGRSYEQYF
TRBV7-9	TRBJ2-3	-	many	TGTGCCAGCAGCTATAACACAGATACGCAGTATTTT	CASSYNTDTQYF
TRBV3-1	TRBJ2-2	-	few	TGTGCCAGCAGCCAAGTGGTGGGGGAGCTGTTTTTT	CASSQVVGELFF